This T cell receptor (beta chain) was profiled in a study of blood T cell repertoires in COVID-19. Across the whole study: The United States, Italy and Spain provided the acute and convalescent COVID-19 samples. From T cells, B-cell-depleted T cells, or PBMCs came the material, which was cDNA or gDNA.

The assay was immunoSEQ multiplex PCR, and TCRdb's table has in-frame clones only and misses some. The data show about 150,000 clones, 88% seen once. The receptor was derived from a human donor in a cohort sampled during active COVID-19. The sample comprised peripheral blood.

CDR3 loop: CASSSWDRALSYEQYF. The CDR3 nucleotides are TGTGCCAGCAGCTCTTGGGACAGGGCGCTCTCCTACGAGCAGTACTTC. V is TRBV7-8 and J is TRBJ2-7; TRBD1 matches at 9 bases. J gave up 0 bases and V 4 bases, and 7 bases lay outside the gene matches. CDR1 and CDR2 from the germline V gene are SGHVS and FQNEAQ. The CDR3 length is 16 residues.